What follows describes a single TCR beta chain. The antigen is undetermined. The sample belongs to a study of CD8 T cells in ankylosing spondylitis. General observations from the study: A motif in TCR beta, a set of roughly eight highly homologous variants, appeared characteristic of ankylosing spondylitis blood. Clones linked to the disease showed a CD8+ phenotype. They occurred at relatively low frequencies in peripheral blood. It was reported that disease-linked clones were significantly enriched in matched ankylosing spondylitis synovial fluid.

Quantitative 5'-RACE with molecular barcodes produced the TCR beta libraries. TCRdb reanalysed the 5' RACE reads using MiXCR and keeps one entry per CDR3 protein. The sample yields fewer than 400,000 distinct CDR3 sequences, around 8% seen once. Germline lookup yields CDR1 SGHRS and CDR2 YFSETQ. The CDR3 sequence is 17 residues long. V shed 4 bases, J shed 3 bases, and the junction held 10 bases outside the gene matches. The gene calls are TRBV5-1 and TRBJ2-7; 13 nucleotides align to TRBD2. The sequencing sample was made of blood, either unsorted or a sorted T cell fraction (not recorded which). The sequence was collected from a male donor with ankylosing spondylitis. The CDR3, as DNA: TGCGCCAGCAGCCCAGGACTAGCGGGAGCCCCCCACTACGAGCAGTACTTC. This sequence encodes CASSPGLAGAPHYEQYF. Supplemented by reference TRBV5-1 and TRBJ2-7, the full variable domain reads KAGVTQTPRYLIKTRGQQVTLSCSPISGHRSVSWYQQTPGQGLQFLFEYFSETQRNKGNFPGRFSGRQFSNSRSEMNVSTLELGDSALYLCASSPGLAGAPHYEQYFGPGTRLTVT.